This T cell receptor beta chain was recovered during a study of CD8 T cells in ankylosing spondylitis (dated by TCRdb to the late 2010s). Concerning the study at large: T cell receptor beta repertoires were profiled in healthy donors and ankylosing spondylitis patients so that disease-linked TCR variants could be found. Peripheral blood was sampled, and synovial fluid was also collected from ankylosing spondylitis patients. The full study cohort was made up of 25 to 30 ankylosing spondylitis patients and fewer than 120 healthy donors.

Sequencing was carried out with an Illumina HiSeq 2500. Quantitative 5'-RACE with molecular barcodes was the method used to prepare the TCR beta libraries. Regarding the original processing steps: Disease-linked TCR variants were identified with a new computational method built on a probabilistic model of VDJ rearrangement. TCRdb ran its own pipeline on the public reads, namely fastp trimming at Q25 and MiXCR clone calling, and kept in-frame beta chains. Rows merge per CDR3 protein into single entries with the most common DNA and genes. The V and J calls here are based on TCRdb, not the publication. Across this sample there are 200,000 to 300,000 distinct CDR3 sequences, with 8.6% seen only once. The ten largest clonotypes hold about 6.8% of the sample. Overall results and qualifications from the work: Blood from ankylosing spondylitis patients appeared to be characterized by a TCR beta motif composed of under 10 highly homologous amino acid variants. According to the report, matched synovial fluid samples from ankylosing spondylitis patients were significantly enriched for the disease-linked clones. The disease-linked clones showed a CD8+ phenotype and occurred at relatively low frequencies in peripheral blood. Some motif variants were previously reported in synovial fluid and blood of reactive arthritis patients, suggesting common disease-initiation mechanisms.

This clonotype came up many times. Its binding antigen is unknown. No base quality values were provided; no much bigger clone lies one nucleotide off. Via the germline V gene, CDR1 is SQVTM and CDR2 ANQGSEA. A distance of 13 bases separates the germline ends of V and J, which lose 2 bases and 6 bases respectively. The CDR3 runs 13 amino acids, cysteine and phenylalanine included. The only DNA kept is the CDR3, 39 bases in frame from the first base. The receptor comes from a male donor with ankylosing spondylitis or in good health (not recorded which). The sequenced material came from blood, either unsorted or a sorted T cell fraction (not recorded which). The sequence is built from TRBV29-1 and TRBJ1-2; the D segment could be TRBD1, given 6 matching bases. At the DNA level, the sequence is TGCAGCGTTGAACAGGGGATTGTCGATGGCTACACCTTC. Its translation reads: CSVEQGIVDGYTF.